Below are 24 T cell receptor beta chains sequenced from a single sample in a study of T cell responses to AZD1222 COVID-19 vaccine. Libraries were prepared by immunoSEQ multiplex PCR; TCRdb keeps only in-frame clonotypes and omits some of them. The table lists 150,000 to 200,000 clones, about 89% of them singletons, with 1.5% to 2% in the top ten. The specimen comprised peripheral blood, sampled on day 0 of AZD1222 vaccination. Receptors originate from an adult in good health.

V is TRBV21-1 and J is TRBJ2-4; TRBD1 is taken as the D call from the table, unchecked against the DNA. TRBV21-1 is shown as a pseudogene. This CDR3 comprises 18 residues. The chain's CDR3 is CASSLNEYWVEGENIQYF. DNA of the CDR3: TGTGCCAGCAGCCTAAACGAATATTGGGTAGAGGGGGAAAACATTCAGTACTTC.

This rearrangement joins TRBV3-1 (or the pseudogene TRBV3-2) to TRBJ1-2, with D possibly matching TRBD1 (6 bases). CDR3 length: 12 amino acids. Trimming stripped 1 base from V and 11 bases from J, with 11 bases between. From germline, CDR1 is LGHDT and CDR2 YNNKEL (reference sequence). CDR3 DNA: TGTGCCAGCAGCCAAGGGGGCAGGGGATACACCTTC. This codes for CASSQGGRGYTF.

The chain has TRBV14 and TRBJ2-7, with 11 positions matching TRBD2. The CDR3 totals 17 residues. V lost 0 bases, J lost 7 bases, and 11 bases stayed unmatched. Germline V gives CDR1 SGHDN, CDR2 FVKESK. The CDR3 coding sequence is TGTGCCAGCAGCCAAGATCGAGCCCGGGGACTAGCGGAGGAGCAGTACTTC. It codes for CASSQDRARGLAEEQYF.

CDR3 nucleotide sequence: TGTGCCAGCGGTAAAGACTCCTACGAGCAGTACTTC. Amino acid sequence: CASGKDSYEQYF. The chain carries TRBV28 and TRBJ2-7; D unclear. Germline loops: CDR1 MDHEN, CDR2 SYDVKM. V lost 8 bases and J 0 bases, leaving 8 bases between the germline ends. There are 12 residues in the CDR3.

This CDR3 reads CASSPSRAAHYGYTF. The CDR3 coding sequence is TGTGCCAGCAGCCCCAGTAGGGCGGCCCACTATGGCTACACCTTC. The chain combines TRBV9 with TRBJ1-2, with D hard to call. CDR1 is SGDLS and CDR2 is YYNGEE in the germline V gene. Trimming stripped 4 bases from V and 3 bases from J, with 16 bases between. CDR3 length: 15 residues.

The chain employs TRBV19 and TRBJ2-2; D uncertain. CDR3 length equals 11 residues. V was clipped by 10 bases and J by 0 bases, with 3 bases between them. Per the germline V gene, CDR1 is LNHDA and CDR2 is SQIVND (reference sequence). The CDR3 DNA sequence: TGTGCCACCTCGAACACCGGGGAGCTGTTTTTT. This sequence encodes CATSNTGELFF.

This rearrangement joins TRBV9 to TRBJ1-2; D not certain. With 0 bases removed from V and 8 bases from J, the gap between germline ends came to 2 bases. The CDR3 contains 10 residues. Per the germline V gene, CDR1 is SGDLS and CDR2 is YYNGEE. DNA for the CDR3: TGTGCCAGCAGCGTAGGGGGCTACACCTTC. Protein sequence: CASSVGGYTF. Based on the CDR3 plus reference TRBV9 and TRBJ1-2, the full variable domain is DSGVTQTPKHLITATGQRVTLRCSPRSGDLSVYWYQQSLDQGLQFLIQYYNGEERAKGNILERFSAQQFPDLHSELNLSSLELGDSALYFCASSVGGYTFGSGTRLTVV.

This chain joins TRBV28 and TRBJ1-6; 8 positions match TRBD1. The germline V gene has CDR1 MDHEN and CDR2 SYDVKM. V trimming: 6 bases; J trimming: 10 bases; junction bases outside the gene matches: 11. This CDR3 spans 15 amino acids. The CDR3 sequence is CASSGQGPPRSPLHF. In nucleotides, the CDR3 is TGTGCCAGCAGCGGACAGGGACCCCCACGGTCACCCCTCCACTTT.

CDR3 nucleotide sequence: TGTGCCACCAGTGATCCTCAAGAGACCCAGTACTTC. It yields the protein CATSDPQETQYF. V and J are TRBV24-1 and TRBJ2-5, with D uncertain. The V gene lost 3 bases and the J gene lost 2 bases, with 3 bases spanning the gap. CDR3 length: 12 residues. Germline V gene lookup returns CDR1 KGHDR and CDR2 SFDVKD.

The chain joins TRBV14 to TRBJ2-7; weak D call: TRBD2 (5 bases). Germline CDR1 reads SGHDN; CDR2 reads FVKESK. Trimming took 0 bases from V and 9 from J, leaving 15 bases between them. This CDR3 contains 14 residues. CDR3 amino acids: CASSQDLGSGSQYF. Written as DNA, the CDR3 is TGTGCCAGCAGCCAAGACTTGGGTTCGGGATCGCAGTACTTC.

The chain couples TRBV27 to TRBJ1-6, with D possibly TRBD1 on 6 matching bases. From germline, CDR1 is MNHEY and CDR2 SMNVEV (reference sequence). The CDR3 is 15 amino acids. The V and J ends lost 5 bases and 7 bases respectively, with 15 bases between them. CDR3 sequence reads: CASSPLTGGNSPLHF. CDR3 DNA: TGTGCCAGCAGTCCATTGACAGGTGGGAATTCACCCCTCCACTTT.

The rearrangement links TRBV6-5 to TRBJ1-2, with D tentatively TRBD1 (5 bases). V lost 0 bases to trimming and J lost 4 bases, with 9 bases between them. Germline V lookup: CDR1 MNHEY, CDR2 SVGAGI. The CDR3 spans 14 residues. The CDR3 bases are TGTGCCAGCAGTTACTCGGGGCGGACCTATGGCTACACCTTC. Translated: CASSYSGRTYGYTF.

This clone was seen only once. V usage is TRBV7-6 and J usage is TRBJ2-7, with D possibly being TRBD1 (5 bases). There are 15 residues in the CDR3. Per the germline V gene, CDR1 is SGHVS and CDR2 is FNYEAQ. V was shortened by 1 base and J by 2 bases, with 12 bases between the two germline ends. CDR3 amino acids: CASSLVRGSAYEQYF. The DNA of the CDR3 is TGTGCCAGCAGCTTAGTAAGGGGAAGCGCCTACGAGCAGTACTTC.

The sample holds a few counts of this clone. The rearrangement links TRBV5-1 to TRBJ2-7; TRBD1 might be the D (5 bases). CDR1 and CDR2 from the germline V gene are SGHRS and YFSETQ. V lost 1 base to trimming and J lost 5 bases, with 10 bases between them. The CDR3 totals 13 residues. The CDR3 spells CASSLTGQNEQYF. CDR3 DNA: TGCGCCAGCAGCTTGACCGGACAAAACGAGCAGTACTTC.

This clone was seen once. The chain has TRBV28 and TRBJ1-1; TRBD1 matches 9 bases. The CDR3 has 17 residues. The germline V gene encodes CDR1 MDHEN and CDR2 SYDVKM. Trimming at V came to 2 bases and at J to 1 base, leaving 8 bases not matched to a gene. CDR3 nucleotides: TGTGCCAGCAGTTTAACAGGGGGCAAAGGAGGGAACACTGAAGCTTTCTTT. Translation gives CASSLTGGKGGNTEAFF.

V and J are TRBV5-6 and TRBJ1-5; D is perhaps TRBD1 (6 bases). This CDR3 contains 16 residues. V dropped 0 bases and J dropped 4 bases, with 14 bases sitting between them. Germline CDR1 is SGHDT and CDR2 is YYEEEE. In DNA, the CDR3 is TGTGCCAGCAGCTTGGAAGGTATAGGGGGGAATCAGCCCCAGCATTTT. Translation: CASSLEGIGGNQPQHF.

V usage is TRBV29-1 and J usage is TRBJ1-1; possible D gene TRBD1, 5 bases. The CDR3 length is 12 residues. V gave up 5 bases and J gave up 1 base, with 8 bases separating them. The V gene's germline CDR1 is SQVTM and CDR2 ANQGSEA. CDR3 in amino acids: CSVIGQNTEAFF. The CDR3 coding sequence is TGCAGCGTTATAGGACAGAACACTGAAGCTTTCTTT. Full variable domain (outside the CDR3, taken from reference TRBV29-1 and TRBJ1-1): SAVISQKPSRDICQRGTSLTIQCQVDSQVTMMFWYRQQPGQSLTLIATANQGSEATYESGFVIDKFPISRPNLTFSTLTVSNMSPEDSSIYLCSVIGQNTEAFFGQGTRLTVV.

The CDR3 protein is CASSLQGRVTEAFF. DNA for the CDR3: TGTGCCAGCAGTCTTCAGGGAAGAGTGACTGAAGCTTTCTTT. The chain uses TRBV5-6 and TRBJ1-1; perhaps TRBD1 as D (5 bases). The CDR3 is 14 residues long. Germline loops: CDR1 SGHDT, CDR2 YYEEEE. V lost 5 bases and J 5 bases, leaving 16 bases between the germline ends.

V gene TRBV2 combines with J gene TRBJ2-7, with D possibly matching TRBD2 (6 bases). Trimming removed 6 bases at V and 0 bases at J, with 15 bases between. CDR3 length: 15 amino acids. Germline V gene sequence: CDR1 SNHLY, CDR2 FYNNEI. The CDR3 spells CASSGLSGISYEQYF. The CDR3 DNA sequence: TGTGCCAGCAGCGGCCTTAGCGGAATCTCCTACGAGCAGTACTTC.

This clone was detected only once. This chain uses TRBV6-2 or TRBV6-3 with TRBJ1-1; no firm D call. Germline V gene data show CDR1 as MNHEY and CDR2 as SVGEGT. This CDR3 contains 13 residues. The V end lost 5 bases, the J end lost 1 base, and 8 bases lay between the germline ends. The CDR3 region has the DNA TGTGCCAGCAGTCGAGATCCGAACACTGAAGCTTTCTTT. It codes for CASSRDPNTEAFF.

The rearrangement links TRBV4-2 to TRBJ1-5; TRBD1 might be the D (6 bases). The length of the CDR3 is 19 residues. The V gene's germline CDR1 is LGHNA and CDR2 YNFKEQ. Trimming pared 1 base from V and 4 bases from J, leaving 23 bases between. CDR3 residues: CASSQGFSPGGRGNQPQHF. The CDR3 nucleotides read TGTGCCAGCAGCCAAGGTTTTTCTCCCGGGGGGCGCGGGAATCAGCCCCAGCATTTT.

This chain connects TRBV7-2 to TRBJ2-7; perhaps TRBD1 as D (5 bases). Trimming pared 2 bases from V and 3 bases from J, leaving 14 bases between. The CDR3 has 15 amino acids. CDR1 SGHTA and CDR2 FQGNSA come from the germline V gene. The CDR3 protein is CASSLSGHTNYEQYF. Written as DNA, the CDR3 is TGTGCCAGCAGCTTATCAGGGCATACCAACTACGAGCAGTACTTC.

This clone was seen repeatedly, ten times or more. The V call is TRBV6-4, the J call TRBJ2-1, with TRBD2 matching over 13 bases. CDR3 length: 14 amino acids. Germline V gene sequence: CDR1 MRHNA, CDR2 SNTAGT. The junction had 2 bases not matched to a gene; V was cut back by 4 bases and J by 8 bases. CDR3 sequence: CASSAGLAGDEQFF. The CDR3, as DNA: TGTGCCAGCAGTGCCGGACTAGCGGGAGATGAGCAGTTCTTC.

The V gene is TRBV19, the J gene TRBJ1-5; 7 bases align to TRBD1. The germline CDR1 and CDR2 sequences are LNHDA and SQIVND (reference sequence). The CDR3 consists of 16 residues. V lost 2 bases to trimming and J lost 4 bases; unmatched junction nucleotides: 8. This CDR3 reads CASSIWLAGGNQPQHF. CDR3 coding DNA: TGTGCCAGTAGTATATGGTTGGCAGGGGGGAATCAGCCCCAGCATTTT.